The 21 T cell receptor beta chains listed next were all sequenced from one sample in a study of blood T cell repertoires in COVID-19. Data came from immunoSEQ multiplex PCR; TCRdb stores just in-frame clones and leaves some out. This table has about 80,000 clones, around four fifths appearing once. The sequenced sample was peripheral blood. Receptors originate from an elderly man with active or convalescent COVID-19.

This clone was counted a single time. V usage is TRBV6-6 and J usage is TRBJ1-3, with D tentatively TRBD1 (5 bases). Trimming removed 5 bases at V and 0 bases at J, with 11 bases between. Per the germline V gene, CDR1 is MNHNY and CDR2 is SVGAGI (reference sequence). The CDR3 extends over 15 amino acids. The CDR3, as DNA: TGTGCCAGCAGTCGGACACAGAGCTCTGGAAACACCATATATTTT. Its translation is CASSRTQSSGNTIYF.

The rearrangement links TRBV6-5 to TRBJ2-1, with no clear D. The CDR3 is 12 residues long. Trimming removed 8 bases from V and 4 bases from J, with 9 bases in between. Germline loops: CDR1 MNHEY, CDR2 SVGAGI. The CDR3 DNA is TGTGCCAGCGGTAACAGTTACAATGAGCAGTTCTTC. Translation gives CASGNSYNEQFF.

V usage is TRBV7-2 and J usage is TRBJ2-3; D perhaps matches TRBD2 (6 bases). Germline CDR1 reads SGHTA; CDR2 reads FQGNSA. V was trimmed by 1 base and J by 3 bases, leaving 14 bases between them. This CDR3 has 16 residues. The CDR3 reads CASSLGVASDTDTQYF. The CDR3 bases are TGTGCCAGCAGCTTAGGAGTGGCTAGCGATACAGATACGCAGTATTTT.

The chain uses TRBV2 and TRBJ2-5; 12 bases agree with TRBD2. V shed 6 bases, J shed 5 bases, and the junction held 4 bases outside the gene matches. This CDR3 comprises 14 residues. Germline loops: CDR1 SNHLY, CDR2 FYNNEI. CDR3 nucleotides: TGTGCCAGCAGCCGACTAGCGGGGGTGGAGACCCAGTACTTC. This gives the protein CASSRLAGVETQYF.

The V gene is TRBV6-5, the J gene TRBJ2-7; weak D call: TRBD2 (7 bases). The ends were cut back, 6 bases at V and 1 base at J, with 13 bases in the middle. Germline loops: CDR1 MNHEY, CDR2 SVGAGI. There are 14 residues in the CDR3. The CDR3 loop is CASRRGGESYEQYV. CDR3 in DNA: TGTGCCAGCAGGAGGGGGGGCGAGTCCTACGAGCAGTACGTC.

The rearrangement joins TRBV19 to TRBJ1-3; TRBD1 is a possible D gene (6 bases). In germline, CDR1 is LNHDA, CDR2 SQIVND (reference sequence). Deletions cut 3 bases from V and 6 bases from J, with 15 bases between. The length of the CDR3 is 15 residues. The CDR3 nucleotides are TGTGCCAGTAGTATCGGGGACACCTTGACAAACACCATATATTTT. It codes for CASSIGDTLTNTIYF.

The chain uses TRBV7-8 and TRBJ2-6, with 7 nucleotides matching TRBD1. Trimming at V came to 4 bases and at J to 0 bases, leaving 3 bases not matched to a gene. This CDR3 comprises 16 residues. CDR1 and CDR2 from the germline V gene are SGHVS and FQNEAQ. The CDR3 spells CASSWGQLSGANVLTF. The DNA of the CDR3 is TGTGCCAGCAGCTGGGGACAGCTCTCTGGGGCCAACGTCCTGACTTTC. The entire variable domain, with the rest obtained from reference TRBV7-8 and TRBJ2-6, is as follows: GAGVSQSPRYKVAKRGQDVALRCDPISGHVSLFWYQQALGQGPEFLTYFQNEAQLDKSGLPSDRFFAERPEGSVSTLKIQRTQQEDSAVYLCASSWGQLSGANVLTFGAGSRLTVL.

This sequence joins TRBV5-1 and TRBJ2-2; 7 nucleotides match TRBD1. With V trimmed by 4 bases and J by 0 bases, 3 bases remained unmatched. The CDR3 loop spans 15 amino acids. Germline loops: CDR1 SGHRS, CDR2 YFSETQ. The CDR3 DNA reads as TGCGCCAGCAGCGCCGACAGGGCGAACACCGGGGAGCTGTTTTTT. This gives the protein CASSADRANTGELFF.

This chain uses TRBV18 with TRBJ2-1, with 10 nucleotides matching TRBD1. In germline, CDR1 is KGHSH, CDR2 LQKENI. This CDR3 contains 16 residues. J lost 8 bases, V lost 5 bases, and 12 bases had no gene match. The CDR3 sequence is CASSSQSGQGIYEQFF. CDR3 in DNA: TGTGCCAGCTCAAGTCAATCGGGACAGGGGATCTATGAGCAGTTCTTC. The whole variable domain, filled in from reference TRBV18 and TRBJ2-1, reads NAGVMQNPRHLVRRRGQEARLRCSPMKGHSHVYWYRQLPEEGLKFMVYLQKENIIDESGMPKERFSAEFPKEGPSILRIQQVVRGDSAAYFCASSSQSGQGIYEQFFGPGTRLTVL.

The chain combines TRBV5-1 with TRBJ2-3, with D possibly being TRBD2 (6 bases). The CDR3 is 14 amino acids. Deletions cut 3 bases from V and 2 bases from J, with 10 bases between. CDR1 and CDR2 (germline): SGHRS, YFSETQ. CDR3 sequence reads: CASSWRDATDTQYF. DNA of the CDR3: TGCGCCAGCAGCTGGAGGGACGCCACAGATACGCAGTATTTT.

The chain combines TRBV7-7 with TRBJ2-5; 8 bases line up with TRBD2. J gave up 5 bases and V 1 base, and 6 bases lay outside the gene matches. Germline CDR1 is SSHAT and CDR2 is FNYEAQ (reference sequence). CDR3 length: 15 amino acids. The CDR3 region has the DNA TGTGCCAGCAGCTTAGACGGGGGGGGAGTGGAGACCCAGTACTTC. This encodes CASSLDGGGVETQYF.

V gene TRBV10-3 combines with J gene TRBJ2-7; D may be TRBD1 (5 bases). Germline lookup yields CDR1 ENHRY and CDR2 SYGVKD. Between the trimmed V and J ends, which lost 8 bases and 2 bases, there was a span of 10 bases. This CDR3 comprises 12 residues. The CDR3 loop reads CAIADRPYEQYV. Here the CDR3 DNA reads TGTGCCATCGCCGACAGACCCTACGAGCAGTACGTC.

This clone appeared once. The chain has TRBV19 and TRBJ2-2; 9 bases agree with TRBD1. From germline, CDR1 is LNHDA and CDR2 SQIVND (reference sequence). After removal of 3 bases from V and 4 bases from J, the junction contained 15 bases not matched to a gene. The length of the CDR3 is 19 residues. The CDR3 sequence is CASSMGGQGPLWRTGELFF. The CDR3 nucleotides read TGTGCCAGTAGTATGGGGGGACAGGGACCCCTCTGGCGCACCGGGGAGCTGTTTTTT. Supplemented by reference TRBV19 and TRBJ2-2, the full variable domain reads DGGITQSPKYLFRKEGQNVTLSCEQNLNHDAMYWYRQDPGQGLRLIYYSQIVNDFQKGDIAEGYSVSREKKESFPLTVTSAQKNPTAFYLCASSMGGQGPLWRTGELFFGEGSRLTVL.

This chain's CDR3 is CASTTGDSTNEKLFF. For the CDR3, the DNA is TGTGCCAGCACGACAGGGGACTCAACTAATGAAAAACTGTTTTTT. The chain combines TRBV11-2 with TRBJ1-4; 8 bases fit TRBD1. With 7 bases clipped from V and 0 bases from J, the junction kept 4 bases outside the gene matches. This CDR3 region has 15 residues. Germline CDR1 SGHAT, CDR2 FQNNGV.

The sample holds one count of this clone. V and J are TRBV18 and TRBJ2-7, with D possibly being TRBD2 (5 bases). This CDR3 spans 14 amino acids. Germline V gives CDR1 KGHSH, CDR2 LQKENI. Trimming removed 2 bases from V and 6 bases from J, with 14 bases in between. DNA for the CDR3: TGTGCCAGCTCACCATCCGGACTCCCCCGCGAGCAGTACGTC. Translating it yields CASSPSGLPREQYV.

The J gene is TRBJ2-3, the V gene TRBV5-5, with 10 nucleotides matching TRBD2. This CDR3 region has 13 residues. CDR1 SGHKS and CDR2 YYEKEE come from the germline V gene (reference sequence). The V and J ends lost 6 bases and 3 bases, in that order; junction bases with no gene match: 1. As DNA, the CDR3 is TGTGCCAGCAAGCGGGGGGGGACAGATACGCAGTATTTT. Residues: CASKRGGTDTQYF.

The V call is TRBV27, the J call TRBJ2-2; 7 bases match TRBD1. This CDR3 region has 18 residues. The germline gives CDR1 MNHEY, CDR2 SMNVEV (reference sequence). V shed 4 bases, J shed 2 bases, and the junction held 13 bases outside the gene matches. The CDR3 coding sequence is TGTGCCAGCAGTTCTTTACGACAGGGTATTGGCAACACCGGGGAGCTGTTTTTT. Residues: CASSSLRQGIGNTGELFF.

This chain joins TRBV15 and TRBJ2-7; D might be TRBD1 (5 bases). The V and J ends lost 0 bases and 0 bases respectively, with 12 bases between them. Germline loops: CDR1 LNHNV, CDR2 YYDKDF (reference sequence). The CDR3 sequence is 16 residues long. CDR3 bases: TGTGCCACCAGCAGAGATCTGGTGGGGCTCTCCTACGAGCAGTACGTC. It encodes CATSRDLVGLSYEQYV.

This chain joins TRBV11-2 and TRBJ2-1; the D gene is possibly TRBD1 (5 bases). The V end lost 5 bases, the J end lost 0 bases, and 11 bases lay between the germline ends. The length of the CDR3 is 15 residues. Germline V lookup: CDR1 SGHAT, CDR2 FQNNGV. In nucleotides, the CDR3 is TGTGCCAGCAGCCCGACAGCCGGCTCCTACAATGAGCAGTTCTTC. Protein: CASSPTAGSYNEQFF.

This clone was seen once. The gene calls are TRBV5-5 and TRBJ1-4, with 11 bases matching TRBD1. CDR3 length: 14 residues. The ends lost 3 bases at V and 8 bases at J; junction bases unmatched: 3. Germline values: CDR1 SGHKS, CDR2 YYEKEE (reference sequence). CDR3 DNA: TGTGCCAGCAGCTGGCGGACAGGGGGCGAAAAACTGTTTTTT. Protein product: CASSWRTGGEKLFF.

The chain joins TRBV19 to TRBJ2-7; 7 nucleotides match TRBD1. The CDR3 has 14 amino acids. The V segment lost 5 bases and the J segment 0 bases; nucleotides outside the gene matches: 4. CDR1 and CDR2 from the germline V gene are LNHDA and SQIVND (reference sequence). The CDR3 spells CASSLTGYSYEQYV. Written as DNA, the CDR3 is TGTGCCAGTAGTCTGACAGGGTACTCCTACGAGCAGTACGTC.